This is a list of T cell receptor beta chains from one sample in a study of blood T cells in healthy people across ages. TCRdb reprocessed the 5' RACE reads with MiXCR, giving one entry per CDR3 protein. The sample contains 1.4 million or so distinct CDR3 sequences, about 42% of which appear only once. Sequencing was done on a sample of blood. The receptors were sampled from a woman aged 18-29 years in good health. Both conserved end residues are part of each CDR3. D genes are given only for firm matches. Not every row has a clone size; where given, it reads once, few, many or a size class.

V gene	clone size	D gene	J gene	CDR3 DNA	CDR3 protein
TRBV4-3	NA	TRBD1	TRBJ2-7	TGCGCCAGCAGCGCCCGGGACAGGGGGCACAATGAGCAGTACTTC	CASSARDRGHNEQYF
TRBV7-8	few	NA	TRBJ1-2	TGTGCCAGCAGCTTAGTTGGGACGTCCCCGACAGGAGGTGATGGCTACACCTTC	CASSLVGTSPTGGDGYTF
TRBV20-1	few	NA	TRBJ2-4	TGCAGTGCCCCGGGTCTAGCCAAAAACATTCAGTACTTC	CSAPGLAKNIQYF
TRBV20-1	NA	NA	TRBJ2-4	TGCAGTGCTTCACCCCCAACCAAAAACATTCAGTACTTC	CSASPPTKNIQYF
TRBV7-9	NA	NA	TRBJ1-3	TGTGCCAGCAGCTTAGTAGCTGAACAGTCTGGAAACACCATATATTTT	CASSLVAEQSGNTIYF
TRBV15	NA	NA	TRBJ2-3	TGTGCCACCAGCAGAGATAACGGCGACCAGGCGCAGTATTTT	CATSRDNGDQAQYF
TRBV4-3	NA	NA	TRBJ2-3	TGCGCCAGCAGCCAAGAAAGAGTTGCAGATACGCAGTATTTT	CASSQERVADTQYF
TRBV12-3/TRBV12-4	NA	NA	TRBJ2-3	TGTGCCAGCAAAGGAGGTGTTAGCACAGATACGCAGTATTTT	CASKGGVSTDTQYF
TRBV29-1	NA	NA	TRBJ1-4	TGCAGCGTCGGACGCCGGGATGGGGAACTGTTTTTT	CSVGRRDGELFF
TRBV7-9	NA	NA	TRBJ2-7	TGTGCCAGAAGCTTTGGGGGGCTCGAGCAGTACTTC	CARSFGGLEQYF
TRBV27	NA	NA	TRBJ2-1	TGTGCCATCGGACCGAGCTTCTACAATGAGCAGTTCTTC	CAIGPSFYNEQFF
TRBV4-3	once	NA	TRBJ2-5	TGCGCCAGCAGCCTTTACCTACGCAATGAGCAGTACTTC	CASSLYLRNEQYF
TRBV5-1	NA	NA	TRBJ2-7	TGCGCCAGCAGCTTGCTGGGGGCAAGGGATTATGGAAACAATGAGCAGTACTTC	CASSLLGARDYGNNEQYF
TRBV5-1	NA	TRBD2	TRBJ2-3	TGCGCCAGCAGCTTTACTAGCGGGAGTTTCATAGATACGCAGTATTTT	CASSFTSGSFIDTQYF
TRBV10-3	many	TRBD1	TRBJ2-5	TGTGCCATCAGTGAGAAGACAGGGGGGAAAGAGACCCAGTACTTC	CAISEKTGGKETQYF
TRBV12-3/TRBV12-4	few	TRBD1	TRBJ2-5	TGTGCCAGCAGTTTACCAGACAGGGCATGGGAGACCCAGTACTTC	CASSLPDRAWETQYF
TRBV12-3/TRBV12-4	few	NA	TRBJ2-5	TGTGCCAGCAGTTTTCGCGCGCACCAAGAGACCCAGTACTTC	CASSFRAHQETQYF
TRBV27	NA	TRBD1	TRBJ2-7	TGTGCCAGCAGTTTATTTGGTAGGGGACAGGGAGACTACGAGCAGTACTTC	CASSLFGRGQGDYEQYF
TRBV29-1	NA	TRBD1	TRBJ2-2	TGCAGCGTTTGGGACAGGGGCCGGAACACCGGGGAGCTGTTTTTT	CSVWDRGRNTGELFF
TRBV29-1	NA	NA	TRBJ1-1	TGCAGCGTTGACCAAGGGACCCCCTGGGGCACTGAAGCTTTCTTT	CSVDQGTPWGTEAFF
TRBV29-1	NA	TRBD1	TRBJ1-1	TGCAGCGTTGAGCGGGACAGAGAATACACTGAAGCTTTCTTT	CSVERDREYTEAFF
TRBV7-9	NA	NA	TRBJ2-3	TGTGCCAGCAGCTTACTGCTGGGGAGTTATCGCGCAGATACGCAGTATTTT	CASSLLLGSYRADTQYF
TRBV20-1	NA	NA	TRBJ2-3	TGCAGTGCTAGACCCCTACGGGCGGCAAGCACAGATACGCAGTATTTT	CSARPLRAASTDTQYF
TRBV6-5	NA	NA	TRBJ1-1	TGTGCCATCCCAACAGCCGGGGGTGGTTACACTGAAGCTTTCTTT	CAIPTAGGGYTEAFF
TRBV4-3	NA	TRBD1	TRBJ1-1	TGCGCCAGCCTTGACAGGGGTGGAACTGAAGCTTTCTTT	CASLDRGGTEAFF
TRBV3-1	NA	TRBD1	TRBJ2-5	TGTGCCAGCAGCCAGCGGGACAGGGGTGACCAAGAGACCCAGTACTTC	CASSQRDRGDQETQYF
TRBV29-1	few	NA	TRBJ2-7	TGCAGCGTTGGGGGACGGTCTTTGGACGAGCAGTACTTC	CSVGGRSLDEQYF
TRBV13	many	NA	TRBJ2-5	TGTGCCAGCAGCTTAGCAGCAGGGAGGGAGACCCAGTACTTC	CASSLAAGRETQYF
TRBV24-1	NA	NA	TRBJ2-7	TGTGCCACCAGTGATTCGAGCGGTCCCTACGAGCAGTACTTC	CATSDSSGPYEQYF
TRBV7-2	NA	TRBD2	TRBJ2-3	TGTGCCAGCAGCTTAAAAGCGGGGGGTAGAACAGATACGCAGTATTTT	CASSLKAGGRTDTQYF
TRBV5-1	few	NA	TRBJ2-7	TGCGCCAGCAGCATGGGACTCCACTACGAGCAGTACTTC	CASSMGLHYEQYF
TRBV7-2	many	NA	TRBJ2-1	TGTGCCAGCAGCTTGTCTCTAGCTTCTAAAGGATATGAGCAGTTCTTC	CASSLSLASKGYEQFF
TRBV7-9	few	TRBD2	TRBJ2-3	TGTGCCAGCAGCAAGACTAGCGGGAGTTCAGATACGCAGTATTTT	CASSKTSGSSDTQYF
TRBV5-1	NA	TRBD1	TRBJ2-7	TGCGCCAGCAGCTTAAGAACAGGGGCCTCGTACGAGCAGTACTTC	CASSLRTGASYEQYF
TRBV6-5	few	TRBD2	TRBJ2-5	TGTGCCAGCAGTTCTAGCGGGGGTTTAAAGACCCAGTACTTC	CASSSSGGLKTQYF
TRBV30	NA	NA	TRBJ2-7	TGTGCCGGCTCGGACTTCTACGAGCAGTACTTC	CAGSDFYEQYF
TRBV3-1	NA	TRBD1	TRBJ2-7	TGTGCCAGCAGCCACGGACAGGGTATCCTATACGAGCAGTACTTC	CASSHGQGILYEQYF